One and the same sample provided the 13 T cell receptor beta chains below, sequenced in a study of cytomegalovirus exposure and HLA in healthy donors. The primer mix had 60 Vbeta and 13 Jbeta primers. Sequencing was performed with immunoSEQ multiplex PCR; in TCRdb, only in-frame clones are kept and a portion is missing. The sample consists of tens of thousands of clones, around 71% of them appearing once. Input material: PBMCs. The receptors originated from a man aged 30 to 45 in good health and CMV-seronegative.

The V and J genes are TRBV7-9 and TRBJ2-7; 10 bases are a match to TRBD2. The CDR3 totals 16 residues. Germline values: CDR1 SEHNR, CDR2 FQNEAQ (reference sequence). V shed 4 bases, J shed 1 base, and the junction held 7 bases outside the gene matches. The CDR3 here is CASSSRASGGSYEQYF. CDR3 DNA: TGTGCCAGCAGCTCCCGGGCTAGCGGGGGATCCTACGAGCAGTACTTC.

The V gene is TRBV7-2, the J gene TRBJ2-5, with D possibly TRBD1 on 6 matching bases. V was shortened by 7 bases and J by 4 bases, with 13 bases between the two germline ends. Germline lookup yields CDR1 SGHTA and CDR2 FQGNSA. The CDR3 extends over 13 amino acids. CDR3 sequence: CASTWGQGETQYF. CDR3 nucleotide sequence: TGTGCCAGCACCTGGGGGCAAGGAGAGACCCAGTACTTC.

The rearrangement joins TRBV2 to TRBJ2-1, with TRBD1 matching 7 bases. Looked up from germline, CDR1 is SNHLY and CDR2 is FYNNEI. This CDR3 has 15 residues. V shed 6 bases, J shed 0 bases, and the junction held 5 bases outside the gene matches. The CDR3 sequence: CASRQTGNSYNEQFF. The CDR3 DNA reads TGTGCCAGCAGGCAGACAGGGAACTCCTACAATGAGCAGTTCTTC.

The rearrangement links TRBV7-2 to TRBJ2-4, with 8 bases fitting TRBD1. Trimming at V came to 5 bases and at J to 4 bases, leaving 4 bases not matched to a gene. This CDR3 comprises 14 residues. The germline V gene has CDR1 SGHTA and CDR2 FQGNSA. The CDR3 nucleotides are TGTGCCAGCAGCCCACGGGACAGGAAAAACATTCAGTACTTC. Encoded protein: CASSPRDRKNIQYF.

The CDR3 DNA follows: TGTGCCAGCAGAGACCCATTCGGGACCCAGCATTTT. As protein: CASRDPFGTQHF. This chain uses TRBV27 with TRBJ1-5; D gene unclear. V lost 6 bases, J lost 11 bases, and 14 bases lay in between. Germline CDR1 and CDR2: MNHEY and SMNVEV (reference sequence). The CDR3 has 12 residues.

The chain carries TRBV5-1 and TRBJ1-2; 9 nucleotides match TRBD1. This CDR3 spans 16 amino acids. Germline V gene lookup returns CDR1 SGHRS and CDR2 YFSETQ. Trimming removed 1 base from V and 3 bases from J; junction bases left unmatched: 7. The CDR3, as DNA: TGCGCCAGCAGCTTGAAAGCTGGGGACAGGGACTATGGCTACACCTTC. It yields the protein CASSLKAGDRDYGYTF.

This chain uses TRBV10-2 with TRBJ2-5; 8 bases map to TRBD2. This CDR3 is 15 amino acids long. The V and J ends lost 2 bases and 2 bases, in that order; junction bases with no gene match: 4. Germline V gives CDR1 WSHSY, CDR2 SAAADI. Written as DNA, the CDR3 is TGCGCCAGCAGTGAGCAGCGGGGGCCACAAGAGACCCAGTACTTC. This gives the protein CASSEQRGPQETQYF.

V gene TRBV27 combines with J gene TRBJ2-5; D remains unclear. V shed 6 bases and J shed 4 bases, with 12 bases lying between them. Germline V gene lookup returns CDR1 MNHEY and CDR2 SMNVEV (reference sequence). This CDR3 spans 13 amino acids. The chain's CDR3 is CASSLTRRETQYF. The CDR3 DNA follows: TGTGCCAGCAGCCTAACGAGAAGAGAGACCCAGTACTTC.

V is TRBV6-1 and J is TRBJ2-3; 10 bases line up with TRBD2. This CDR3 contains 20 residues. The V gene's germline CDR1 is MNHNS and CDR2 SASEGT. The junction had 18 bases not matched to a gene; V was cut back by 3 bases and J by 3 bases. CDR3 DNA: TGTGCCAGCAGTGATTCCCTTCGAGCGGGAGGGCCATTCGGAACAGATACGCAGTATTTT. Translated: CASSDSLRAGGPFGTDTQYF.

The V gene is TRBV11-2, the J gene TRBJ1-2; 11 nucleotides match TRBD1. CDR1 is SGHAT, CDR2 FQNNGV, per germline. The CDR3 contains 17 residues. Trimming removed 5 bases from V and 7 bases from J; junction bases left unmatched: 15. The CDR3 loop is CASSRAGTGGFPSGYTF. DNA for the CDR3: TGTGCCAGCAGCCGAGCCGGGACAGGGGGTTTTCCGTCTGGCTACACCTTC. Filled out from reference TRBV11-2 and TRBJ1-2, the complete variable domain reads EAGVAQSPRYKIIEKRQSVAFWCNPISGHATLYWYQQILGQGPKLLIQFQNNGVVDDSQLPKDRFSAERLKGVDSTLKIQPAKLEDSAVYLCASSRAGTGGFPSGYTFGSGTRLTVV.

In nucleotides, the CDR3 is TGTGCCAGCAGGGGCACAAATCCTGAGGGTGAAAAACTGTTTTTT. Encoded protein: CASRGTNPEGEKLFF. This rearrangement joins TRBV6-1 to TRBJ1-4; no clear D. Trimming left V 6 bases short and J 7 bases short, with 18 bases between. This CDR3 region has 15 residues. Germline V lookup: CDR1 MNHNS, CDR2 SASEGT.

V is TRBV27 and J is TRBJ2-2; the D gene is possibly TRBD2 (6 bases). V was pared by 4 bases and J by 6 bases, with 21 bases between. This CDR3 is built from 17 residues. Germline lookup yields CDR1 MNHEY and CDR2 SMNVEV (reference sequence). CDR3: CASSSYGVAGSPGELFF. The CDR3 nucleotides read TGTGCCAGCAGTTCCTATGGGGTGGCGGGATCTCCCGGGGAGCTGTTTTTT.

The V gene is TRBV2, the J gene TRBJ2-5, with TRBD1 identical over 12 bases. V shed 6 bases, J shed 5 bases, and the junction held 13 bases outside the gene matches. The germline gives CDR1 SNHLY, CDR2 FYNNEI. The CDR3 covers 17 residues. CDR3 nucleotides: TGTGCCAGCAGGATGAGGGGACAGGGGGCGCGGGGGGAGACCCAGTACTTC. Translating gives CASRMRGQGARGETQYF.